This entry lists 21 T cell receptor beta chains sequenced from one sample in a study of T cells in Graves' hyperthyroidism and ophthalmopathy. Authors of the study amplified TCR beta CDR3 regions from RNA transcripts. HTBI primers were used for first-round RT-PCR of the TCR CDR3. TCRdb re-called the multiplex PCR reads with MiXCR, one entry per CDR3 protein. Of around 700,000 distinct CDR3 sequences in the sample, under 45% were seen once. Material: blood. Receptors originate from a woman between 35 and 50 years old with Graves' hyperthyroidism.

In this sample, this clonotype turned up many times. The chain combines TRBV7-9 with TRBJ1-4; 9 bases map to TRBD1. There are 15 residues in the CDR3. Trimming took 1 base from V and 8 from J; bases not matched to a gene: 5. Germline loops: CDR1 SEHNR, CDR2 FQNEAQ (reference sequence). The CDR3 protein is CASSLGGQGYEKLFF. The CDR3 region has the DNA TGTGCCAGCAGCTTAGGGGGACAGGGCTACGAAAAACTGTTTTTT.

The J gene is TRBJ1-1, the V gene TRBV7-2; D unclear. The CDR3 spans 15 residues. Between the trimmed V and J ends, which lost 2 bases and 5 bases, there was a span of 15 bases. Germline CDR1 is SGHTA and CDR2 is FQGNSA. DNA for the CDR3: TGTGCCAGCAGCTTAATTACTGATAGGGAAACTGAAGCTTTCTTT. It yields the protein CASSLITDRETEAFF.

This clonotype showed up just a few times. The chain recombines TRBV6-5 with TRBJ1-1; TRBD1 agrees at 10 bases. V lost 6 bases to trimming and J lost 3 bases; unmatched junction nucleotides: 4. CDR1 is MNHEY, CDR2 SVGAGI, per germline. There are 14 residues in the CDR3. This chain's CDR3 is CASRRQGADTEAFF. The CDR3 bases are TGTGCCAGCAGACGACAGGGGGCGGACACTGAAGCTTTCTTT.

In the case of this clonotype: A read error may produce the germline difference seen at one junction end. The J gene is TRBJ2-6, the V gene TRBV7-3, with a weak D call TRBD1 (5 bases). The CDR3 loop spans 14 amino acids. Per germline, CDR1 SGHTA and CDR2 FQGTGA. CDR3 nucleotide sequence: TGTGCCAGCAGCTCCCTCCCTGGGGCCAACGTCCCGACTTTC. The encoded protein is CASSSLPGANVPTF.

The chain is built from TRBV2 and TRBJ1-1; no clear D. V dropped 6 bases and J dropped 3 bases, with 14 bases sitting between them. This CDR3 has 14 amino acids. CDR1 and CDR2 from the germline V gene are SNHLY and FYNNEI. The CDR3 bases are TGTGCCAGCAGGCATGAGTTTCCACACACTGAAGCTTTCTTT. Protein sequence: CASRHEFPHTEAFF. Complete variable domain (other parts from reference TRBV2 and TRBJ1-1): EPEVTQTPSHQVTQMGQEVILRCVPISNHLYFYWYRQILGQKVEFLVSFYNNEISEKSEIFDDQFSVERPDGSNFTLKIRSTKLEDSAMYFCASRHEFPHTEAFFGQGTRLTVV.

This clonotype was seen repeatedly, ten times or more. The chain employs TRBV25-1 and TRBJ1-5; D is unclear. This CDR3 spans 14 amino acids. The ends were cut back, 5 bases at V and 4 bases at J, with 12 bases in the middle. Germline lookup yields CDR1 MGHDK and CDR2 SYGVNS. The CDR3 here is CASSLRTDNQPQHF. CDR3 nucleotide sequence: TGTGCCAGCAGTCTCAGGACGGATAATCAGCCCCAGCATTTT.

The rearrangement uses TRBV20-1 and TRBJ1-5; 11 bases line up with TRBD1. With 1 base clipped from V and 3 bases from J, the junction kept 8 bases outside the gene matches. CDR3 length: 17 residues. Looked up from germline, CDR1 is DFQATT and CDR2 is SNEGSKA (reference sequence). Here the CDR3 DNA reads TGCAGTGCTAGAGTCCCGGACAGGGGGCTCGACAATCAGCCCCAGCATTTT. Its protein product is CSARVPDRGLDNQPQHF.

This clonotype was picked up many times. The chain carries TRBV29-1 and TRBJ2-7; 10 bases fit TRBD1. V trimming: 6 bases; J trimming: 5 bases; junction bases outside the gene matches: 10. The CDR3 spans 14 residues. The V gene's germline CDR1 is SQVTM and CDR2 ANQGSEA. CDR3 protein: CSVSGTGVGHEQYF. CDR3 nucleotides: TGCAGCGTATCCGGGACAGGGGTAGGTCACGAGCAGTACTTC.

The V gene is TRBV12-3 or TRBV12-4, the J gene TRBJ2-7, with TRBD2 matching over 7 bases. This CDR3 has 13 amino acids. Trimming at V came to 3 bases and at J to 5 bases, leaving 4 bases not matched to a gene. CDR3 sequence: CASSLGGFHEQYF. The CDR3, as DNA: TGTGCCAGCAGTTTGGGAGGGTTCCACGAGCAGTACTTC.

In DNA, the CDR3 is TGCAGTGCTAGTATAAGACAGAGCTTCAACTATGGCTACACCTTC. Protein: CSASIRQSFNYGYTF. The chain couples TRBV20-1 to TRBJ1-2; D possibly corresponds to TRBD1 (5 bases). The CDR3 extends over 15 amino acids. Germline lookup yields CDR1 DFQATT and CDR2 SNEGSKA (reference sequence). V gave up 3 bases and J gave up 2 bases, with 16 bases separating them.

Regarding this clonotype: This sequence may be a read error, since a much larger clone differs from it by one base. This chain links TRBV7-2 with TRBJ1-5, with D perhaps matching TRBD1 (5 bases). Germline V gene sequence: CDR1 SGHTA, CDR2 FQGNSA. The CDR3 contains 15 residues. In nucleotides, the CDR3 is TGTGCCAGCAGCTTAGTTGACAGTAGCAATCAGCCCCGGCATTTT. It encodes CASSLVDSSNQPRHF.

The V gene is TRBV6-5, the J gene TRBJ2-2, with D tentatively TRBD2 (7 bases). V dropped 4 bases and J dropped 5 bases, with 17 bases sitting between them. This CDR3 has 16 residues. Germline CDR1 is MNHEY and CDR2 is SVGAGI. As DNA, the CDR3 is TGTGCCAGCAGTTTATGGGGGGGGCAAGGAACCGGGGAGCTGTTTTTT. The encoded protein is CASSLWGGQGTGELFF.

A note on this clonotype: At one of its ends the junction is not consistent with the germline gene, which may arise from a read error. The CDR3 region is CASSQVVGGRQGYTF. CDR3 nucleotide sequence: TGTGCCAGCAGCCAAGTAGTCGGGGGCCGGCAGGGCTACACCTTC. The rearrangement links TRBV10-1 to TRBJ1-2, with D possibly being TRBD1 (6 bases). From germline, CDR1 is WNHNN and CDR2 SYGVQD (reference sequence). This CDR3 has 15 residues.

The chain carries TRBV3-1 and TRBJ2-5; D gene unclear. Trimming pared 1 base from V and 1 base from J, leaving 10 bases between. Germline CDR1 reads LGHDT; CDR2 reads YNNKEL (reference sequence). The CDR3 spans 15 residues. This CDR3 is CASSQGADIQETQYF. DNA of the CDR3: TGTGCCAGCAGCCAAGGTGCAGATATCCAAGAGACCCAGTACTTC.

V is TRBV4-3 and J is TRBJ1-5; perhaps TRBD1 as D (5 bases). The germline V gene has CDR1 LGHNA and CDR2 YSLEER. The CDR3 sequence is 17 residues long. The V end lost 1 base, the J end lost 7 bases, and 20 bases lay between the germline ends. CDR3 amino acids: CASSQGVSSGSGQPQHF. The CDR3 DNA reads TGCGCCAGCAGCCAAGGTGTGTCATCAGGGAGTGGGCAGCCCCAGCATTTT.

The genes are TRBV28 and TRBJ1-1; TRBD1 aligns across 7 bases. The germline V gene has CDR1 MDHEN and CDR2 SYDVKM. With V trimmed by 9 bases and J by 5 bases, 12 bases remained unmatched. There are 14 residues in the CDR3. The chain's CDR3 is CASHTGDPETEAFF. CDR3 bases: TGTGCCAGTCACACAGGGGACCCTGAAACTGAAGCTTTCTTT.

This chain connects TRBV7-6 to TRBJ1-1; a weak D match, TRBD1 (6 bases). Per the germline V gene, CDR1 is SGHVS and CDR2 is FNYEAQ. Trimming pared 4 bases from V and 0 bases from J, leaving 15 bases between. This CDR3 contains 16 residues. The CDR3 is CASSSGLQGMNTEAFF. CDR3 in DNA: TGTGCCAGCAGCTCTGGGTTACAGGGCATGAACACTGAAGCTTTCTTT.

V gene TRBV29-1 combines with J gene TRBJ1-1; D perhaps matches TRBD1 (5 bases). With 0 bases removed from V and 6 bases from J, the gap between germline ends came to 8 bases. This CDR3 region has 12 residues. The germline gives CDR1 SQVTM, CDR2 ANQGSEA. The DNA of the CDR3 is TGCAGCGTTGAAGAATGGGGCGCTGAAGCTTTCTTT. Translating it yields CSVEEWGAEAFF.

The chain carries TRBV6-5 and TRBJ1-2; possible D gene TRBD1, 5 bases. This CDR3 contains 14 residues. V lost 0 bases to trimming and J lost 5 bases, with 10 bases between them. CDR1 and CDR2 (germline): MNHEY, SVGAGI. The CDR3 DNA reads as TGTGCCAGCAGTTACTCACGGGGGGGGTATGGCTACACCTTC. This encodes CASSYSRGGYGYTF.

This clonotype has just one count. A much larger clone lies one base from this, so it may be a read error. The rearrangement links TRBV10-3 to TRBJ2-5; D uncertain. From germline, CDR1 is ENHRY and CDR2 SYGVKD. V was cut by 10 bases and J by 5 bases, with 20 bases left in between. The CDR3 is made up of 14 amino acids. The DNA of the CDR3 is TGTGCCAGCAGCCCTGCTTACTCTGGCGAGACCCAGTACTTC. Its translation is CASSPAYSGETQYF.

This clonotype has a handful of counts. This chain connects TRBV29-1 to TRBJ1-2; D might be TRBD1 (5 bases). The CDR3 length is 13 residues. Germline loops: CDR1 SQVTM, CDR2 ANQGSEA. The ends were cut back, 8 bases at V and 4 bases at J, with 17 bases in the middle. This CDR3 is CSHSGREGYGYTF. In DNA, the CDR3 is TGCAGCCATTCGGGCAGGGAAGGCTATGGCTACACCTTC.